These 6 T cell receptor beta chains were all obtained from the same sample, sequenced in a study of T cell repertoires in cytomegalovirus infection. In TCRdb, the reads were re-called with MiXCR into one record per CDR3 protein. The sample holds about 470,000 distinct CDR3 sequences, approximately 40% seen once. Antigen specificity for these receptors is unknown. Sequences were derived from cultured PBMCs, sampled from culture after CMV antigen stimulation. The source of these receptors is a human donor in good health (CMV status not recorded). Some clones in this sample may be carry-over from other donors' samples.

V usage is TRBV29-1 and J usage is TRBJ2-7; D remains unclear. Germline CDR1 reads SQVTM; CDR2 reads ANQGSEA. The CDR3 has 15 residues. The germline V and J ends were trimmed by 6 bases and 1 base, with 19 bases remaining between them. CDR3 residues: CSVRREGYGSYEQYF. The CDR3 nucleotides read TGCAGCGTCCGAAGGGAAGGGTATGGATCCTACGAGCAGTACTTC.

The V call is TRBV7-2, the J call TRBJ1-2, with TRBD1 matching 7 bases. This CDR3 is built from 14 residues. Germline CDR1 is SGHTA and CDR2 is FQGNSA. The junction had 5 bases not matched to a gene; V was cut back by 1 base and J by 6 bases. CDR3 sequence: CASSLDPGGDGYTF. CDR3 bases: TGTGCCAGCAGCTTAGATCCAGGGGGGGATGGCTACACCTTC.

The chain has TRBV2 and TRBJ2-7; 8 bases match TRBD2. This CDR3 contains 15 residues. From germline, CDR1 is SNHLY and CDR2 FYNNEI. Unmatched junction bases numbered 6, after V lost 5 bases and J lost 0 bases. The CDR3 DNA sequence: TGTGCCAGCAGTTTTAGCGGGGTCGGCTCCTACGAGCAGTACTTC. The encoded protein is CASSFSGVGSYEQYF.

The chain is built from TRBV15 and TRBJ2-2; possibly TRBD1 or TRBD2 for D (6 bases each). V shed 1 base and J shed 6 bases, with 21 bases lying between them. Per the germline V gene, CDR1 is LNHNV and CDR2 is YYDKDF (reference sequence). This CDR3 is 18 amino acids long. This CDR3 reads CATSRAPRDMGSSGELFF. In DNA, the CDR3 is TGTGCCACCAGCAGAGCTCCGCGGGACATGGGTTCTTCCGGGGAGCTGTTTTTT. Combining the CDR3 with reference TRBV15 and TRBJ2-2 gives the whole variable domain DAMVIQNPRYQVTQFGKPVTLSCSQTLNHNVMYWYQQKSSQAPKLLFHYYDKDFNNEADTPDNFQSRRPNTSFCFLDIRSPGLGDTAMYLCATSRAPRDMGSSGELFFGEGSRLTVL.

There are a few counts of this clonotype. The V call is TRBV19, the J call TRBJ1-1, with 9 bases that match TRBD1. This CDR3 is built from 15 residues. Germline V gene lookup returns CDR1 LNHDA and CDR2 SQIVND (reference sequence). The J segment lost 2 bases and the V segment lost 3 bases, leaving 4 bases of the junction unmatched. The CDR3 region has the DNA TGTGCCAGTAGTATGGACAGGGGATTAAACACTGAAGCTTTCTTT. Residues: CASSMDRGLNTEAFF.

This sequence joins TRBV20-1 and TRBJ2-5, with 7 positions matching TRBD2. Germline V CDR1 and CDR2: DFQATT, SNEGSKA (reference sequence). There are 14 residues in the CDR3. V was clipped by 3 bases and J by 10 bases; unmatched bases: 14. The CDR3, as DNA: TGCAGTGCTAGGGGAGGGGACGCCCGAGGTGACCAGTACTTC. It yields the protein CSARGGDARGDQYF.